This T cell receptor (beta chain) was identified during a study of blood T cell repertoires in COVID-19. Study-wide background: Nucleic acid was either cDNA or gDNA, and it came from T cells, B-cell-depleted T cells, or PBMCs.

Data came from immunoSEQ multiplex PCR; TCRdb stores just in-frame clones and leaves some out. The sample yields approximately 60,000 clones, over 75% seen once. The CDR3 length is 14 residues. From germline, CDR1 is KGHDR and CDR2 SFDVKD. V dropped 0 bases and J dropped 8 bases, with 12 bases sitting between them. This chain links TRBV24-1 with TRBJ1-2; perhaps TRBD1 as D (6 bases). The specimen was peripheral blood. The TCR originated in a human donor in a cohort sampled during active COVID-19. The CDR3 loop is CATSDLRGGNGYTF. Here the CDR3 DNA reads TGTGCCACCAGTGATTTGCGGGGGGGCAACGGCTACACCTTC.